One TCR beta chain is described in this entry. Its specificity is not known. Unmatched junction bases numbered 3, after V lost 5 bases and J lost 2 bases. The V gene's germline CDR1 is SGHNT and CDR2 YENEEA. The CDR3 runs 13 residues. This entry is derived from a study of T cells in localized non-small cell lung cancer. Clones were sequenced by immunoSEQ multiplex PCR, and TCRdb holds only the in-frame ones, with some missing. Altogether almost 35,000 clones are present, 93% being singletons, with the ten largest covering 7% to 9%. Findings of the study overall: Uninvolved adjacent lung showed peak T cell clonality, exceeding tumor. Patients showing higher blood T cell density tended to see longer overall survival. There were a median roughly 54 of the top 100 tumor clones appearing in adjacent lung.

This sequence was found in a female donor aged 60 or older with stage I lung adenocarcinoma. This rearrangement joins TRBV11-3 to TRBJ2-7, with TRBD1 matching 7 bases. The source material was peripheral blood, sampled before any cancer treatment. CDR3 sequence reads: CASSRGTAYEQYV. CDR3 in DNA: TGTGCCAGCAGCCGAGGGACAGCCTACGAGCAGTACGTC.